Presented here are 4 T cell receptor beta chains from one specimen sequenced in a study of tumor-infiltrating lymphocytes in localized non-small cell lung cancer. The protocol was immunoSEQ multiplex PCR, while the TCRdb copy is restricted to in-frame clones and leaves out a portion. The table lists roughly 11,000 clones, 84% of them singletons. Sequencing used lung tumor tissue. The receptors were sampled from a human donor with non-small cell lung cancer.

The V gene is TRBV6-1, the J gene TRBJ1-5, with TRBD1 as a possible D gene (5 bases). CDR3 length: 14 residues. The germline V gene has CDR1 MNHNS and CDR2 SASEGT. Trimming stripped 5 bases from V and 5 bases from J, with 13 bases between. CDR3 nucleotide sequence: TGTGCCAGCAGTCTCGACGGGGCCGATCAGCCCCAGCATTTT. Its translation is CASSLDGADQPQHF.

This clone was observed a few times. The chain uses TRBV6-6 and TRBJ2-3; D may be TRBD1 (6 bases). Per the germline V gene, CDR1 is MNHNY and CDR2 is SVGAGI (reference sequence). The CDR3 contains 15 residues. V lost 6 bases to trimming and J lost 2 bases, with 15 bases between them. The chain's CDR3 is CASSPPDSFTDTQYF. CDR3 bases: TGTGCCAGCAGCCCACCGGACAGCTTCACAGATACGCAGTATTTT.

The chain has TRBV6-6 and TRBJ1-1, with D uncertain. The CDR3 spans 13 residues. Looked up from germline, CDR1 is MNHNY and CDR2 is SVGAGI (reference sequence). The V gene lost 6 bases and the J gene lost 2 bases, with 10 bases spanning the gap. The CDR3 loop reads CASRVMDNTEAFF. CDR3 sequence (DNA): TGTGCCAGCAGAGTTATGGATAACACTGAAGCTTTCTTT.

The chain carries TRBV27 and TRBJ1-5; D perhaps matches TRBD1 (5 bases). V lost 3 bases and J 7 bases, leaving 16 bases between the germline ends. Germline V gene data show CDR1 as MNHEY and CDR2 as SMNVEV (reference sequence). This CDR3 is built from 15 residues. This chain's CDR3 is CASSFGTGLGQPQHF. CDR3 coding DNA: TGTGCCAGCAGTTTCGGGACCGGGCTAGGGCAGCCCCAGCATTTT.